The rows below give T cell receptor beta chains drawn from one sample of a study of vaccination and CD4 T cells after COVID-19. The antigens these receptors bind are not known. TCRdb reprocessed the PCR reads via MiXCR and lists one record per CDR3 protein. The sample has over 10,000 distinct CDR3 sequences; about 56% are singletons. Sequenced: CD4+ T cells from blood, cultured in vitro. The source is a human donor who had recovered from COVID-19. Both conserved end residues are part of each CDR3. D genes are given only for firm matches. Rows may omit the clone size; those that give it use once, few, many or a size class.

j_gene | abundance | v_gene | d_gene | CDR3nt | CDR3aa
TRBJ1-2 | few | TRBV20-1 | TRBD1 | TGCAGTGCTAGGAGGGACAGGGGGCCCATTTATGGCTACACCTTC | CSARRDRGPIYGYTF
TRBJ2-1 | NA | TRBV6-1 | TRBD2 | TGTGCCAGCAGCCGAAATTCCGGGACTAGTGACTCGGCTGAGCAGTTCTTC | CASSRNSGTSDSAEQFF
TRBJ1-1 | few | TRBV6-1 | NA | TGTGCCAGCAGGGCGACCTATTTGAACACTGAAGCTTTCTTT | CASRATYLNTEAFF
TRBJ1-2 | NA | TRBV12-3/TRBV12-4 | NA | TGTGCCAGCATGACTAACTATGGCTACACCTTC | CASMTNYGYTF
TRBJ2-2 | NA | TRBV6-2/TRBV6-3 | NA | TGTGCCAGCAAAGAAGGGGGAAACACCGGGGAGCTGTTTTTT | CASKEGGNTGELFF
TRBJ2-3 | NA | TRBV29-1 | TRBD2 | TGCAGCGTGGGAGGGACTAGCGGCCCCACAGATACGCAGTATTTT | CSVGGTSGPTDTQYF
TRBJ1-1 | NA | TRBV5-1 | TRBD1 | TGCGCCAGCACAGTTGACAGGGACGACACTGAAGCTTTCTTT | CASTVDRDDTEAFF
TRBJ2-7 | NA | TRBV7-9 | NA | TGTGCCAGCAGCTCTTGGCGGGGATCCTACGAGCAGTACTTC | CASSSWRGSYEQYF
TRBJ2-4 | once | TRBV7-2 | NA | TGTGCCAGCAGCTTGGAGGAGGGTAAGGTAACAGGGGGGGACATTCAGTACTTC | CASSLEEGKVTGGDIQYF
TRBJ1-2 | few | TRBV6-2/TRBV6-3 | NA | TGTGCCAGCAGTAATCCTGGTCCTAACTATGGCTACACCTTC | CASSNPGPNYGYTF
TRBJ1-4 | NA | TRBV28 | NA | TGTGCCAGCAGTTTAAAGGAAAGGAGGCAGCGAGATGAAAAACTGTTTTTT | CASSLKERRQRDEKLFF
TRBJ2-5 | few | TRBV27 | NA | TGTGCCAGCAGTTTGGATGGGACCCCCCAAGAGACCCAGTACTTC | CASSLDGTPQETQYF
TRBJ2-7 | once | TRBV2 | NA | TGTGCCAGCCAACCAGGGATCCCCCAATACGAGCAGTACTTC | CASQPGIPQYEQYF
TRBJ1-4 | NA | TRBV20-1 | NA | TGCAGTGCGGACAGAGTAGGGGCAGTTAATGAAAAACTGTTTTTT | CSADRVGAVNEKLFF
TRBJ1-4 | NA | TRBV6-1 | TRBD1 | TGTGCCAGCAGCCCGACAGGGTTTAATGAAAAACTGTTTTTT | CASSPTGFNEKLFF
TRBJ1-5 | NA | TRBV19 | NA | TGTGCCAGTAGTATTTGGAGGGTGGGCAATCAGCCCCAGCATTTT | CASSIWRVGNQPQHF